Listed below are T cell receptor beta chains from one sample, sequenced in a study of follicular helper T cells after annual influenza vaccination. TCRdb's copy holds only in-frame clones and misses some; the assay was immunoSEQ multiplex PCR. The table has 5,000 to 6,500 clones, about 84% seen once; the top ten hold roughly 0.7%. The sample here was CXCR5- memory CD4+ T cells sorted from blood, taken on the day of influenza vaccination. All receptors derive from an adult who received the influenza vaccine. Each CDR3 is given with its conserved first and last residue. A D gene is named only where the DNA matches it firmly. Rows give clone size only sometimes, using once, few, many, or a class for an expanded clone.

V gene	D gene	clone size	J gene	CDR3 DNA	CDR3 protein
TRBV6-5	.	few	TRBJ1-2	TGTGCCAGCAGTACGAGGGCCGAAGGCTATGGCTACACCTTC	CASSTRAEGYGYTF
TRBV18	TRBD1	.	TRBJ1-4	TGTGCCAGCTCGCCGGGACAGGAAGGTGAAAAACTGTTTTTT	CASSPGQEGEKLFF
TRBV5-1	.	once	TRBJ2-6	TGCGCCAGCAGTTCTAGCGCTGGGGCCAACGTCCTGACTTTC	CASSSSAGANVLTF
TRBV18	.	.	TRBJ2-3	TGTGCCAGCTCACAACTCTTCGGGGATACGCAGTATTTT	CASSQLFGDTQYF
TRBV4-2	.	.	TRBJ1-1	TGTGCCAGCAGCCAAGGTTCGGGGGAAGGTGACACTGAAGCTTTCTTT	CASSQGSGEGDTEAFF
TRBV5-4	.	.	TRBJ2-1	TGTGCCAGCAGCTTGGTAGTCGAGCGGGACAATGAGCAGTTCTTC	CASSLVVERDNEQFF
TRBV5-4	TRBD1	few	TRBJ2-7	TGTGCCAGCAGCCACCGGGACAGGGGCTTCTACGAGCAGTACTTC	CASSHRDRGFYEQYF
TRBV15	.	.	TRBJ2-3	TGTGCCACCAGCAGACCGGGGTCCCTCACAGATACGCAGTATTTT	CATSRPGSLTDTQYF
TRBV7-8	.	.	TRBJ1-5	TGTGCCAGCAGCTTGGGGGCACGGGGTCAGCCCCAGCATTTT	CASSLGARGQPQHF
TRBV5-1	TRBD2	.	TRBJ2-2	TGCGCCAGCAGCTCCGAATCAATAAGCGGGGGCCTGCGAGGGACCGGGGAGCTGTTTTTT	CASSSESISGGLRGTGELFF
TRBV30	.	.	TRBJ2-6	TGTGCCAGAAAGGGCGAACTGGGCTCTGGGGCCAACGTCCTGACTTTC	CARKGELGSGANVLTF
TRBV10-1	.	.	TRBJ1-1	TGCGCCAGCAGTGGGGGAACGCAAGCTTTCTTT	CASSGGTQAFF
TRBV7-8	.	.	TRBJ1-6	TGTGCCAGCAGCTTATCAGCAGGGTTTTACTCACCCCTCCACTTT	CASSLSAGFYSPLHF
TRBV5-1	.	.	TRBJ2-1	TGCGCCAGCAGACCGGGCGGCCTTGGGGGGAATGAGCAGTTCTTC	CASRPGGLGGNEQFF
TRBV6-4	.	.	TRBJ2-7	TGTGCCAGCACTTTAACTCACTACGAGCAGTACTTC	CASTLTHYEQYF
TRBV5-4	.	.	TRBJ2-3	TGTGCCAGCAGCTTGCATCAGAACACAGATACGCAGTATTTT	CASSLHQNTDTQYF
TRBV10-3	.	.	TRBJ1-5	TGTGCCACAGCGGAAAACCAGCCCCAGCATTTT	CATAENQPQHF
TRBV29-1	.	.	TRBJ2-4	TGCAGCGTTGCTGTCGGGGCCGCGGGCAAAAACATTCAGTACTTC	CSVAVGAAGKNIQYF
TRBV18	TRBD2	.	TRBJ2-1	TGTGCCAGCTCACCAGGGACTAGCGGGAGTTACGGTGAGCAGTTCTTC	CASSPGTSGSYGEQFF
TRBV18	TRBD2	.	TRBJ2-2	TGTGCCAGCTCACCACTAGCGGGAGACACCGGGGAGCTGTTTTTT	CASSPLAGDTGELFF
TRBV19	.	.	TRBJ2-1	TGTGCCAGTAGTATAGGGACGAGGGATGAGCAGTTCTTC	CASSIGTRDEQFF
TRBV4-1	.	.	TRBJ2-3	TGCGCCAGCAGTCAGGGGTCCGCAGATACGCAGTATTTT	CASSQGSADTQYF
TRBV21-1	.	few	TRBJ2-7	TGTGCCAGCAGCAAAGATACAGGTAGCTCCTACGAGCAGTACTTC	CASSKDTGSSYEQYF
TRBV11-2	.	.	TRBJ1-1	TGTGCCAGCAGCTTACAGGAGAACACTGAAGCTTTCTTT	CASSLQENTEAFF
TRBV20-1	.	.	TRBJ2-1	TGCAGTGCATACAACGGTAATGAGCAGTTCTTC	CSAYNGNEQFF
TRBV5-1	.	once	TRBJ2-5	TGCGCCAGCAGCTGGGGGACTTGGGCGGAGACCCAGTACTTC	CASSWGTWAETQYF
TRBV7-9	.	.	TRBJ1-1	TGTGCCAGCAGCCAATCAGAACAGCTGAACACTGAAGCTTTCTTT	CASSQSEQLNTEAFF
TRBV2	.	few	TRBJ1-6	TGTGCCAGCCGATTCTTGACAGATAATTCACCCCTCCACTTT	CASRFLTDNSPLHF
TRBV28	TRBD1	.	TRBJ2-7	TGTGCCAGCATCTCTGCCGGGACAGATTCCTACGAGCAGTACTTC	CASISAGTDSYEQYF
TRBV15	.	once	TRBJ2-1	TGTGCCACCAGCAGAGATGACACAGCTAGATATGAGCAGTTCTTC	CATSRDDTARYEQFF
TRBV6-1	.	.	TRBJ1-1	TGTGCCAGCAGTGAAGGGTGGGCGAGTGGCACTGAAGCTTTCTTT	CASSEGWASGTEAFF
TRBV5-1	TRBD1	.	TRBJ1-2	TGCGCCAGCAGCGTCGGGACAGCTAACTATGGCTACACCTTC	CASSVGTANYGYTF
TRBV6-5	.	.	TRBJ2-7	TGTGCCAGCCCTCTCTTTTGTTGCGAGCAGTACTTC	CASPLFCCEQYF
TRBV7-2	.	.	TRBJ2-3	TGTGCCAGCAGCTTCCAGGGTCCCTTGAGCACAGATACGCAGTATTTT	CASSFQGPLSTDTQYF
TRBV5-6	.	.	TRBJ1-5	TGTGCCAGCAGCCCTTGGGGGGGTCAGCCCCAGCATTTT	CASSPWGGQPQHF
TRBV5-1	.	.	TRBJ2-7	TGCGCCAGCAGCTTGGGACACCGGGATATCTACGAGCAGTACTTC	CASSLGHRDIYEQYF
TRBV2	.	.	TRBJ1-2	TGTGCCAGCAGTGCCCTTGGAGGGACCGGCTACACCTTC	CASSALGGTGYTF
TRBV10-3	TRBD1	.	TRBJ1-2	TGTGCCATCAGTGAGTCGACGGGCAGGGGGGACGGTGGCTACACCTTC	CAISESTGRGDGGYTF
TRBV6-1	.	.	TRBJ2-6	TGTGCCAGCAATCCCTCTGGGGCCAACGTCCTGACTTTC	CASNPSGANVLTF
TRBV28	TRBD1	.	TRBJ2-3	TGTGCCAGCAGCTCCCCGGGACAGGGGGCGGGGGGTACGCAGTATTTT	CASSSPGQGAGGTQYF
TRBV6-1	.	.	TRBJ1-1	TGTGCCAGCAGTGAACCTCGTCCATCTCAAAGGGACACTGAAGCTTTCTTT	CASSEPRPSQRDTEAFF
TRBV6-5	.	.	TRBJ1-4	TGTGCCAGCAGTGGTACCGGGACGGAAAAACTGTTTTTT	CASSGTGTEKLFF
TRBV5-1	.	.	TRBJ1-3	TGCGCCAGCAGCTTGGAGGGGATTACGGCTGGAAACACCATATATTTT	CASSLEGITAGNTIYF
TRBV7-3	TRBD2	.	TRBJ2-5	TGTGCCAGCAGCCGGCGGGGGGATACACAACAAGAGACCCAGTACTTC	CASSRRGDTQQETQYF
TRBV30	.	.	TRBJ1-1	TGTGCCTGGAAAGCGTCCCGGAACACTGAAGCTTTCTTT	CAWKASRNTEAFF